The sequence of this T cell receptor beta chain was determined in a study of beta chain features in type 1 diabetes. Study-level points and caveats: Junctions at VDJ sites from type 1 diabetes patients had fewer insertions and more deletions.

The isolated RNA, all of it, was reverse transcribed, so expressed TCRB transcripts were what got sequenced. TCRdb's copy holds only in-frame clones and misses some; the assay was immunoSEQ multiplex PCR. The data show about 360,000 clones, 10% to 15% seen once. In its sample, this clone was seen a few times. Its antigen is as yet unknown. Central memory, naive, regulatory and stem cell-like memory CD4+ cells were sorted by CD45RO/CCR7/CD25/CD127/CD95/CD27. Germline lookup yields CDR1 GTSNPN and CDR2 SVGIG (reference sequence). CDR3 length: 13 amino acids. V lost 5 bases and J 5 bases, leaving 15 bases between the germline ends.

Sequencing input: naive CD4+ T cells from blood. The chain has TRBV30 and TRBJ1-1; D is perhaps TRBD1 (5 bases). The sequence was collected from a man aged 18 to 30 in good health. CDR3 in DNA: TGTGCCTGGGACAGCACCTCCGAGACTGAAGCTTTCTTT. It is translated as CAWDSTSETEAFF.